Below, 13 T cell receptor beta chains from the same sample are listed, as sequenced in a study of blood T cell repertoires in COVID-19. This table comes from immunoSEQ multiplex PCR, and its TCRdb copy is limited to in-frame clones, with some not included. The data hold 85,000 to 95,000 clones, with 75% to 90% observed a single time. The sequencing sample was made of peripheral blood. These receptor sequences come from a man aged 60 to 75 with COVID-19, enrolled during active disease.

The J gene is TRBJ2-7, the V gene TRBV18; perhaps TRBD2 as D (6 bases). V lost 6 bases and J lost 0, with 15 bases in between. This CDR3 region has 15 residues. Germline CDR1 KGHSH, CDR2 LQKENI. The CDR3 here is CASSPGGVASYEQYF. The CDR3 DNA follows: TGTGCCAGCTCCCCCGGAGGGGTCGCCTCCTACGAGCAGTACTTC.

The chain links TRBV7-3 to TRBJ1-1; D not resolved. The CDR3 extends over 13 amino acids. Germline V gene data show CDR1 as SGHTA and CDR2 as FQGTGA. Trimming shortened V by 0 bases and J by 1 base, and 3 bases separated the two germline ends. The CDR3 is CASSLTRNTEAFF. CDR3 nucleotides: TGTGCCAGCAGCTTAACCAGGAACACTGAAGCTTTCTTT.

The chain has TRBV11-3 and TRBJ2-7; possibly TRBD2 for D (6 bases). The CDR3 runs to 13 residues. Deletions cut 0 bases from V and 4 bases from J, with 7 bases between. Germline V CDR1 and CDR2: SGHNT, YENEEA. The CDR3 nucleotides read TGTGCCAGCAGCTTAGAGGGGACTTACGAGCAGTACTTC. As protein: CASSLEGTYEQYF.

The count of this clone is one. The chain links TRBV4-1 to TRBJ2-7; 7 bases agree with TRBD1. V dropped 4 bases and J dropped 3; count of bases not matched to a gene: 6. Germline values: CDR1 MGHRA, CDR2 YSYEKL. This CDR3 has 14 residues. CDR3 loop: CASSPGQDLYEQYF. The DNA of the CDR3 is TGCGCCAGCAGCCCCGGACAGGATCTCTACGAGCAGTACTTC.

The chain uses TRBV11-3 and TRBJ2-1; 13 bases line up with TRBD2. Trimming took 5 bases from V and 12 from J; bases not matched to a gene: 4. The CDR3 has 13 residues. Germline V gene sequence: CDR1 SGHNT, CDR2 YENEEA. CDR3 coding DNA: TGTGCCAGCAGCCCCAGACTAGCGGGAGGGCAGTTCTTC. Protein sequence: CASSPRLAGGQFF.

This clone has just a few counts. This CDR3 is CASSTQGGSNQPQHF. The CDR3, as DNA: TGTGCCAGCAGTACACAGGGGGGTAGCAATCAGCCCCAGCATTTT. The chain links TRBV6-6 to TRBJ1-5; 8 bases are shared with TRBD1. The CDR3 spans 15 residues. The trim removed 5 bases at V and 0 bases at J, leaving 3 bases unmatched. Germline CDR1 and CDR2: MNHNY and SVGAGI (reference sequence).

The CDR3 coding sequence is TGTGCCAGCAGTCCGACAGGGGGCATGTACGAGCAGTACTTC. Amino acid sequence: CASSPTGGMYEQYF. This chain uses TRBV2 with TRBJ2-7, with 10 bases fitting TRBD1. This CDR3 is built from 14 residues. Germline V lookup: CDR1 SNHLY, CDR2 FYNNEI. Unmatched junction bases numbered 5, after V lost 5 bases and J lost 4 bases.

The CDR3 DNA reads as TGTGCCACCGACGAGGGACAGGGAGGGGAGACCCAGTACTTC. It codes for CATDEGQGGETQYF. The chain joins TRBV10-3 to TRBJ2-5, with 9 positions matching TRBD1. V shed 10 bases, J shed 5 bases, and the junction held 11 bases outside the gene matches. CDR3 length: 14 amino acids. CDR1 ENHRY and CDR2 SYGVKD come from the germline V gene.

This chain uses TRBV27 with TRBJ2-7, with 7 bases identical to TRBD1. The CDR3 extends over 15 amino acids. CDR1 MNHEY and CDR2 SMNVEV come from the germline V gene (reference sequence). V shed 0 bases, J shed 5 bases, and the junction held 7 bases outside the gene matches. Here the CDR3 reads CASSLSPEGGDEQYF. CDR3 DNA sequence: TGTGCCAGCAGTTTATCCCCGGAAGGGGGCGACGAGCAGTACTTC.

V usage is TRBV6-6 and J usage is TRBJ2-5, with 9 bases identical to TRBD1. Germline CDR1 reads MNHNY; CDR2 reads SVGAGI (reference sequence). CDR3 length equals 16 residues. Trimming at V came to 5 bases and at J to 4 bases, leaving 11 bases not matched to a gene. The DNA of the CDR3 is TGTGCCAGCAGTGGGACAGGGATGGGGTCGGTAGAGACCCAGTACTTC. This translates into CASSGTGMGSVETQYF.

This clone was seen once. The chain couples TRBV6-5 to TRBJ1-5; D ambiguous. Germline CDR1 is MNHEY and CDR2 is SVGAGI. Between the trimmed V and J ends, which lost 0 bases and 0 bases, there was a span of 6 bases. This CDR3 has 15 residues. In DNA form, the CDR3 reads TGTGCCAGCAGTTACTCGCAGGTTAGCAATCAGCCCCAGCATTTT. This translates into CASSYSQVSNQPQHF.

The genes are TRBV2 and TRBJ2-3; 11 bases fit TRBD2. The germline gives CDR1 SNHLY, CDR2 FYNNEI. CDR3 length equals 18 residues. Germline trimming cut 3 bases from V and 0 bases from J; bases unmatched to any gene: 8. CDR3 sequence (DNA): TGTGCCAGCAGTGATACTAGCGGGAGATCGGGAAGCACAGATACGCAGTATTTT. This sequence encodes CASSDTSGRSGSTDTQYF.

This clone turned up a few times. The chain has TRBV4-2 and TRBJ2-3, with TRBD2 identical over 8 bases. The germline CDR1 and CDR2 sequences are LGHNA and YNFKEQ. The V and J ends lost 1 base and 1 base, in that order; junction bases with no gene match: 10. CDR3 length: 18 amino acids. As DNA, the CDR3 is TGTGCCAGCAGCCAAGCCTCCTTAATTAGCGGGGGCACAGATACGCAGTATTTT. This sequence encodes CASSQASLISGGTDTQYF.